This T cell receptor (beta chain) derives from a study of blood T cell repertoires in COVID-19. Study details: Italy, Spain and the United States were the sources of the convalescent and acute COVID-19 samples.

CDR3 size: 15 residues. Germline loops: CDR1 ENHRY, CDR2 SYGVKD. Trimming cost V 4 bases and J 1 base; bases outside gene matches: 5. Here immunoSEQ multiplex PCR was the method, and the copy in TCRdb shows in-frame clones only, minus some. The table includes about 150,000 clones, 76% detected once. The clonotype comes from a woman older than 75 with acute or convalescent COVID-19. The V and J genes are TRBV10-3 and TRBJ1-1; 8 bases are a match to TRBD1. The sequenced material came from peripheral blood. DNA for the CDR3: TGTGCCATCAGTGGCCGGGGGACAGGGAACACTGAAGCTTTCTTT. Translation gives CAISGRGTGNTEAFF.